These 3 T cell receptor beta chains came from one sample sequenced in a study of blood T cell repertoires in COVID-19. Assay used: immunoSEQ multiplex PCR; TCRdb lists only in-frame clones, some missing. This sample carries 470,000 or so clones, nearly 90% of them seen once, and the ten largest clones take roughly 1.9%. The sample was PBMCs or T cells enriched from blood (not recorded which). These receptor sequences come from a woman aged 18-29 years with acute COVID-19.

This chain connects TRBV19 to TRBJ2-3; 8 nucleotides agree with TRBD2. This CDR3 contains 15 residues. V lost 8 bases, J lost 4 bases, and 11 bases stayed unmatched. Germline V gene data show CDR1 as LNHDA and CDR2 as SQIVND (reference sequence). CDR3 coding DNA: TGTGCCAGTCGGGGGACGGGAGGGCGTGCAGATACGCAGTATTTT. Protein: CASRGTGGRADTQYF.

The chain recombines TRBV7-4 with TRBJ1-6, with D uncertain. Between the trimmed V and J ends, which lost 7 bases and 0 bases, there was a span of 25 bases. The germline gives CDR1 SGHVT, CDR2 SQSDAQ. The length of the CDR3 is 20 residues. The CDR3 protein is CASTIGGNRASSSYNSPLHF. The DNA for the CDR3 is TGTGCCAGCACCATAGGAGGTAACCGGGCCTCGAGCTCCTATAATTCACCCCTCCACTTT. Based on the CDR3 plus reference TRBV7-4 and TRBJ1-6, the full variable domain is GAGVSQSPRYKVAKRGRDVALRCDSISGHVTLYWYRQTLGQGSEVLTYSQSDAQRDKSGRPSGRFSAERPERSVSTLKIQRTEQGDSAVYLCASTIGGNRASSSYNSPLHFGNGTRLTVT.

This clone has just one count. The gene calls are TRBV9 and TRBJ1-2; TRBD1 might be the D (5 bases). V lost 6 bases and J lost 7, with 13 bases in between. Germline lookup yields CDR1 SGDLS and CDR2 YYNGEE. The CDR3 runs 12 residues. CDR3 amino acids: CASTSMGGGYTF. The CDR3 bases are TGTGCCAGCACCTCCATGGGGGGTGGCTACACCTTC. Full variable domain (rest looked up from reference TRBV9 and TRBJ1-2): DSGVTQTPKHLITATGQRVTLRCSPRSGDLSVYWYQQSLDQGLQFLIQYYNGEERAKGNILERFSAQQFPDLHSELNLSSLELGDSALYFCASTSMGGGYTFGSGTRLTVV.